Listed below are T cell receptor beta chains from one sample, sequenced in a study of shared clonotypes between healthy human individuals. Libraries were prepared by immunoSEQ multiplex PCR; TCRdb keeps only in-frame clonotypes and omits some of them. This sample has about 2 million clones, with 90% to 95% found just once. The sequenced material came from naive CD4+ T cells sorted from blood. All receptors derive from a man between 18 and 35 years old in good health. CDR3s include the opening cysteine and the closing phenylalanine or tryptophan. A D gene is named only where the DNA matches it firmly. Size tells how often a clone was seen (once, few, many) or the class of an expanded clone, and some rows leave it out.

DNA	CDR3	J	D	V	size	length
TGTGCCAGCTCACGGGGGGTTACCGGGTACGAGCAGTACTTC	CASSRGVTGYEQYF	TRBJ2-7	.	TRBV18	.	14
TGTGCCAGCAGCATCCGGGATACCTACACAGATACGCAGTATTTT	CASSIRDTYTDTQYF	TRBJ2-3	.	TRBV9	.	15
TGTGCCAGCAGCCAAAGGGGGGAACATGGCTACACCTTC	CASSQRGEHGYTF	TRBJ1-2	.	TRBV14	.	13
TGTGCCAGCAGCCGCGACATTACCTACGAGCAGTACTTC	CASSRDITYEQYF	TRBJ2-7	.	TRBV11-2	.	13
TGTGCCAGCAGTTACGGGAGGCCCCCAGATACGCAGTATTTT	CASSYGRPPDTQYF	TRBJ2-3	.	TRBV6-5	.	14
TGCGCCAGCAGCTTGGATTGGGGATCCACAGATACGCAGTATTTT	CASSLDWGSTDTQYF	TRBJ2-3	.	TRBV5-1	.	15
TGTGCCAGCAGCCCGGACATCCACCGCAATCAGCCCCAGCATTTT	CASSPDIHRNQPQHF	TRBJ1-5	.	TRBV11-2	.	15
TGCGCCAGCAGTGAGTCGATAGCGGGGAGCTCCTACGAGCAGTACTTC	CASSESIAGSSYEQYF	TRBJ2-7	TRBD2	TRBV10-1	.	16
TGTGCCAGCAGCCTGTACCAGCCAGGGGACTATGGCTACACCTTC	CASSLYQPGDYGYTF	TRBJ1-2	.	TRBV27	once	15
TGTGCCAGCTCTCTCGGACAGGTGCATAATGAAAAACTGTTTTTT	CASSLGQVHNEKLFF	TRBJ1-4	TRBD1	TRBV18	.	15
TGCGCCAGCAGCTTGGGACTAGCGGAGATACAAGAGACCCAGTACTTC	CASSLGLAEIQETQYF	TRBJ2-5	TRBD2	TRBV5-1	.	16
TGTGCCAGCAGGTCTTACAGGGGCGCAGATACGCAGTATTTT	CASRSYRGADTQYF	TRBJ2-3	TRBD1	TRBV6-1	once	14
TGCAGCGTTGGTGGACGTACCATGGACGAGCAGTACTTC	CSVGGRTMDEQYF	TRBJ2-7	.	TRBV29-1	.	13
TGTGCCAGCAGGCGCGAGGCTAGCGGGACCTACGAGCAGTACTTC	CASRREASGTYEQYF	TRBJ2-7	TRBD2	TRBV6-5	.	15
TGTGCCAGCAGCTTGGAAGGGACAGCAACCTACGAGCAGTACTTC	CASSLEGTATYEQYF	TRBJ2-7	TRBD1	TRBV5-6	.	15
TGTGCCAGCAGTTACTGGGGGGAGCAGTTCTTC	CASSYWGEQFF	TRBJ2-1	.	TRBV6-5	.	11
TGCGCCACCGCCTCCCAGCAGAACACTGAAGCTTTCTTT	CATASQQNTEAFF	TRBJ1-1	.	TRBV10-1	.	13
TGTGCCAGCTCAGAGCTAACAGGCCTTGGGTCCTACAATGAGCAGTTCTTC	CASSELTGLGSYNEQFF	TRBJ2-1	.	TRBV19	once	17
TGCAGCGTTGAAGATCCCCAGATTGGCTACACCTTC	CSVEDPQIGYTF	TRBJ1-2	.	TRBV29-1	.	12
TGTGCCAGCAGAGATATGTTGCCTGGGGCCAACGTCCTGACTTTC	CASRDMLPGANVLTF	TRBJ2-6	.	TRBV6-1	.	15
TGTGCCAGCAGCTTTGCCTCCGGGACGGGAAATCAGCCCCAGCATTTT	CASSFASGTGNQPQHF	TRBJ1-5	.	TRBV7-8	.	16
TGTGCCAGCAGGCAAACAGGGGCTAGGAACACTGAAGCTTTCTTT	CASRQTGARNTEAFF	TRBJ1-1	TRBD1	TRBV7-2	.	15
TGTGCCAGCAGCTCGACTCCCAGCGGGAGGGGAACAGATACGCAGTATTTT	CASSSTPSGRGTDTQYF	TRBJ2-3	TRBD2	TRBV7-2	.	17
TGTGCCAGCAGTCCGGGGGACAGAGCTAACTATGGCTACACCTTC	CASSPGDRANYGYTF	TRBJ1-2	TRBD1	TRBV28	.	15
TGTGCCAGCACCACTTCGGACGTGGCTACTGGAGGCTACACCTTC	CASTTSDVATGGYTF	TRBJ1-2	.	TRBV7-9	once	15
TGTGCCAGCAGTTACTCGATTCAGGCGGGGCTAGGGGAGCAGTACTTC	CASSYSIQAGLGEQYF	TRBJ2-7	.	TRBV6-5	.	16
TGCGCCAGCAGCGACCTGGCTAGCGGGGGCACAGATACGCAGTATTTT	CASSDLASGGTDTQYF	TRBJ2-3	TRBD2	TRBV5-1	.	16
TGTGCCAGCAGCTTGGCGGGGCTAGGGGATGTGGCTGGCTACACCTTC	CASSLAGLGDVAGYTF	TRBJ1-2	.	TRBV5-8	.	16
TGTGCCAGCTCACTAACTAGGGACAGAACTAACTATGGCTACACCTTC	CASSLTRDRTNYGYTF	TRBJ1-2	TRBD1	TRBV18	.	16
TGTGCCAGCAGCCTAAACCTACTAGGGGAGACCCAGTACTTC	CASSLNLLGETQYF	TRBJ2-5	.	TRBV11-2	few	14
TGTGCCAGCAGTTCAGGGACAGGGGTGGACTATGGCTACACCTTC	CASSSGTGVDYGYTF	TRBJ1-2	TRBD1	TRBV28	.	15
TGTGCCAGCAGCTTAGGGCAGGGAAGCAGCTACGAGCAGTACTTC	CASSLGQGSSYEQYF	TRBJ2-7	.	TRBV11-2	.	15
TGTGCCAGCAGTGACGGAAACTCTGGAAACACCATATATTTT	CASSDGNSGNTIYF	TRBJ1-3	.	TRBV2	once	14
TGCAGCGTTGAAGAGGGGACAGGGAATGAAAAACTGTTTTTT	CSVEEGTGNEKLFF	TRBJ1-4	TRBD1	TRBV29-1	.	14
TGTGCCAGCAGCTCCTACTCGCTCCCTGACTCTGGAAACACCATATATTTT	CASSSYSLPDSGNTIYF	TRBJ1-3	.	TRBV7-9	.	17
TGTGCCAGCAGGGGAACTCAGGCAGATACGCAGTATTTT	CASRGTQADTQYF	TRBJ2-3	.	TRBV2	.	13
TGTGCCATCGGACAGAGGGATTCCTACGAGCAGTACTTC	CAIGQRDSYEQYF	TRBJ2-7	.	TRBV10-3	.	13
TGCGCCAGCAGCTTAGGACAGCGGGAGACCCAGTACTTC	CASSLGQRETQYF	TRBJ2-5	.	TRBV5-1	.	13
TGTGCCAGCAGTTTAAGAGCGGGGCCAGGGGCTCGGAACTATGGCTACACCTTC	CASSLRAGPGARNYGYTF	TRBJ1-2	.	TRBV27	.	18
TGTGCCGGTGGTACGGGCTCCTACGAGCAGTACTTC	CAGGTGSYEQYF	TRBJ2-7	.	TRBV2	.	12
TGTGCCAGCAGCCCGAGGAGGGGTCTGAGGTTAGAGACCCAGTACTTC	CASSPRRGLRLETQYF	TRBJ2-5	.	TRBV14	.	16
TGTGCCAGCAGTGAAGGGGGGGTTGTCACAGATACGCAGTATTTT	CASSEGGVVTDTQYF	TRBJ2-3	.	TRBV6-1	.	15
TGTGCCAGTCGATCCCCTTCACGGGGAAGCGAAGAAGCTTTCTTT	CASRSPSRGSEEAFF	TRBJ1-1	.	TRBV19	.	15
TGCGCCAGCAGCCAAGGGACAGGTGGTCAGCCCCAGCATTTT	CASSQGTGGQPQHF	TRBJ1-5	TRBD1	TRBV4-1	.	14
TGTGCCAGCAGCTTAGGGGTGAACTACGAGCAGTACTTC	CASSLGVNYEQYF	TRBJ2-7	.	TRBV11-3	once	13
TGTGCCAGCAGCCCCCCCGGGGATACGCAGTATTTT	CASSPPGDTQYF	TRBJ2-3	.	TRBV7-9	.	12
TGTGCCATCAGTCGACTGGACAGGGAGAGAGAAAAACTGTTTTTT	CAISRLDREREKLFF	TRBJ1-4	TRBD1	TRBV28	.	15
TGTGCCAGCAGCCGGGCCTTCCTTAATTCACCCCTCCACTTT	CASSRAFLNSPLHF	TRBJ1-6	.	TRBV5-6	.	14
TGTGCCAGCAGCTTAATGGAGACCCAGTACTTC	CASSLMETQYF	TRBJ2-5	.	TRBV7-2	few	11
TGTGCCAGCAGCTTAGACGGAAGGCGAGAGACCCAGTACTTC	CASSLDGRRETQYF	TRBJ2-5	.	TRBV7-9	.	14